This TCR beta chain was captured in a study of T-cell memory formation after mild COVID-19. Using its own MiXCR run on the 5' RACE reads, TCRdb lists one record per CDR3 protein. Of 500,000 to 650,000 distinct CDR3 sequences listed, about 22% are singletons. This clonotype was counted many times. V lost 3 bases, J lost 5 bases, and 4 bases lay in between. CDR3 size: 11 residues. Germline V gene data show CDR1 as SNHLY and CDR2 as FYNNEI. The chain couples TRBV2 to TRBJ1-2; no clear D. Sequencing was performed on PBMCs or a T cell subset sorted from them (not recorded which). The origin of this receptor is an adult woman who had mild COVID-19 (a few samples of this study predate the infection). Cell type and time point are not known. CDR3 residues: CASSEGYGYTF. CDR3 nucleotides: TGTGCCAGCAGTGAGGGGTATGGCTACACCTTC.